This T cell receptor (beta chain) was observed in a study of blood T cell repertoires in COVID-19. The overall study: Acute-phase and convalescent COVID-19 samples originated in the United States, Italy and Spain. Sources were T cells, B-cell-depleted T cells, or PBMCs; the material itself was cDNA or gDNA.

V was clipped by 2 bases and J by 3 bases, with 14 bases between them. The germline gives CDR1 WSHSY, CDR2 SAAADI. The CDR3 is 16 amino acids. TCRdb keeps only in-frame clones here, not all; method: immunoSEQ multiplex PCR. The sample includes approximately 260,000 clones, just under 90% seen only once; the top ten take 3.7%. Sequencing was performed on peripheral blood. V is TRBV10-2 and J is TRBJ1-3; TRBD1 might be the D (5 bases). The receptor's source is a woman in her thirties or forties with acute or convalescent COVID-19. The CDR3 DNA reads TGCGCCAGCAGTGAGCCCCTACGGGGGGATGGAAACACCATATATTTT. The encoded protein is CASSEPLRGDGNTIYF.